This entry lists 27 T cell receptor beta chains sequenced from one sample in a study of CD8 T cells in ankylosing spondylitis. Study results and caveats: A TCR beta motif made of 7 to 9 highly homologous variants seemed typical of ankylosing spondylitis blood.

Antigens for these TCRs are unknown. From the 5' RACE reads, TCRdb called clonotypes with MiXCR, one entry per CDR3 protein. This table has approximately 520,000 distinct CDR3 sequences, approximately 5.3% appearing once. Sequencing was performed on blood, either unsorted or a sorted T cell fraction (not recorded which). The receptors shown here come from a male donor with ankylosing spondylitis.

This clonotype was found a few times. The chain couples TRBV20-1 to TRBJ2-7, with 12 bases fitting TRBD2. This CDR3 has 17 residues. Germline loops: CDR1 DFQATT, CDR2 SNEGSKA (reference sequence). The V segment lost 3 bases and the J segment 4 bases; nucleotides outside the gene matches: 13. The DNA for the CDR3 is TGCAGTGCTAGCGGAACTAGCGGGGGGTTCCAACCTTACGAGCAGTACTTC. Its translation is CSASGTSGGFQPYEQYF.

The sample holds many counts of this clonotype. This chain joins TRBV6-2 or TRBV6-3 and TRBJ2-1; 10 bases are shared with TRBD1. CDR3 length equals 15 residues. Trimming removed 10 bases from V and 2 bases from J; junction bases left unmatched: 8. Germline lookup yields CDR1 MNHEY and CDR2 SVGEGT. The chain's CDR3 is CATSPGTGAYNEQFF. CDR3 sequence (DNA): TGTGCCACCTCGCCCGGGACAGGGGCCTACAATGAGCAGTTCTTC.

This clonotype showed up many times. The chain couples TRBV5-1 to TRBJ1-1; D unclear. The CDR3 runs to 13 residues. The germline CDR1 and CDR2 sequences are SGHRS and YFSETQ. V was trimmed by 2 bases and J by 9 bases, leaving 14 bases between them. The CDR3 DNA reads TGCGCCAGCAGCTTTCCGGCCCCCGGCAAAGCTTTCTTT. This codes for CASSFPAPGKAFF.

With regard to this clonotype: This may come from a read error, since a much larger clone is one base off. DNA for the CDR3: TGTGCCAGCAGCGAGTCCAAAAGCTCTGGGGCCAACGTCCTGACTTTC. It is translated as CASSESKSSGANVLTF. The chain combines TRBV9 with TRBJ2-6; D is ambiguous. In germline, CDR1 is SGDLS, CDR2 YYNGEE. The V and J ends lost 3 bases and 0 bases respectively, with 10 bases between them. The CDR3 spans 16 residues.

The chain has TRBV29-1 and TRBJ2-3, with 10 nucleotides matching TRBD2. The CDR3 runs to 16 residues. Germline V gene data show CDR1 as SQVTM and CDR2 as ANQGSEA. J was trimmed by 2 bases and V by 6 bases; bases with no gene match: 11. CDR3 nucleotide sequence: TGCAGCGTGGACCTAGGACTAGCGGCCCCCACAGATACGCAGTATTTT. This encodes CSVDLGLAAPTDTQYF.

Many counts were recorded for this clonotype. The J gene is TRBJ2-4, the V gene TRBV18, with TRBD2 matching 11 bases. Germline V gives CDR1 KGHSH, CDR2 LQKENI. The CDR3 has 20 residues. After removal of 4 bases from V and 0 bases from J, the junction contained 14 bases not matched to a gene. CDR3 amino acids: CASSLIPIGTSGRAKNIQYF. CDR3 in DNA: TGTGCCAGCTCACTGATCCCTATCGGAACTAGCGGGAGAGCCAAAAACATTCAGTACTTC.

This clonotype was seen many times. The gene calls are TRBV20-1 and TRBJ1-5; unclear D gene. Trimming stripped 3 bases from V and 3 bases from J, with 9 bases between. In germline, CDR1 is DFQATT, CDR2 SNEGSKA (reference sequence). This CDR3 has 13 residues. The DNA of the CDR3 is TGCAGTGCTAGCCCCTCCATCAATCAGCCCCAGCATTTT. It encodes CSASPSINQPQHF.

This clonotype was observed many times. The gene calls are TRBV12-3 or TRBV12-4 and TRBJ2-4; D is tentatively TRBD1 or TRBD2 (5 bases each). The germline V and J ends were trimmed by 3 bases and 8 bases, with 14 bases remaining between them. The CDR3 is 14 residues long. The CDR3: CASSLRGALDIQYF. The CDR3 nucleotides read TGTGCCAGCAGTTTGAGGGGCGCGCTGGACATTCAGTACTTC.

This clonotype occurred many times. The chain is built from TRBV29-1 and TRBJ2-2; possible D gene TRBD2, 5 bases. The CDR3 extends over 13 amino acids. V was shortened by 1 base and J by 7 bases, with 10 bases between the two germline ends. Germline V gene data show CDR1 as SQVTM and CDR2 as ANQGSEA. The CDR3 DNA is TGCAGCGTTGAAGCGGACTTTGGCGGGGAGCTGTTTTTT. This codes for CSVEADFGGELFF.

This clonotype was observed a few times. The chain carries TRBV2 and TRBJ1-2; D unclear. Trimming removed 8 bases at V and 3 bases at J, with 16 bases between. Germline V gives CDR1 SNHLY, CDR2 FYNNEI. This CDR3 is 14 amino acids long. The CDR3 reads CASRGYLTDYGYTF. The CDR3 DNA follows: TGTGCCAGCCGAGGGTATCTAACCGACTATGGCTACACCTTC.

This clonotype was observed many times. The CDR3 DNA reads TGCAGCGTTGAACGTGGGTCCCCCTCCTACGAGCAGTACTTC. Its protein product is CSVERGSPSYEQYF. The chain recombines TRBV29-1 with TRBJ2-7; no definite D call. The CDR3 sequence is 14 residues long. Trimming shortened V by 2 bases and J by 0 bases, and 11 bases separated the two germline ends. Germline lookup yields CDR1 SQVTM and CDR2 ANQGSEA.

This clonotype was seen at least ten times. The chain recombines TRBV5-1 with TRBJ1-1; D ambiguous. V was shortened by 4 bases and J by 7 bases, with 14 bases between the two germline ends. In germline, CDR1 is SGHRS, CDR2 YFSETQ. The CDR3 contains 13 residues. The CDR3 coding sequence is TGCGCCAGCAGCCCGGCCGGTAAAGGTGAAGCTTTCTTT. Its protein product is CASSPAGKGEAFF.

In its sample, this clonotype was seen many times. The chain uses TRBV6-1 and TRBJ1-6; D call uncertain. In germline, CDR1 is MNHNS, CDR2 SASEGT. The CDR3 is 15 amino acids. Trimming left V 5 bases short and J 6 bases short, with 14 bases between. CDR3: CASSRRREGNSPLHF. CDR3 DNA sequence: TGTGCCAGCAGTCGGCGCCGGGAGGGTAATTCACCCCTCCACTTT.

This clonotype was seen ten or more times. CDR3 nucleotides: TGTGCCAGTAGTACCCTGGGATCGACAGCACTTAATGAAAAACTGTTTTTT. Protein product: CASSTLGSTALNEKLFF. The chain carries TRBV19 and TRBJ1-4, with a tentative D call TRBD1 (5 bases). Germline CDR1 is LNHDA and CDR2 is SQIVND (reference sequence). V was trimmed by 4 bases and J by 4 bases, leaving 19 bases between them. This CDR3 has 17 residues. Filled out from reference TRBV19 and TRBJ1-4, the complete variable domain reads DGGITQSPKYLFRKEGQNVTLSCEQNLNHDAMYWYRQDPGQGLRLIYYSQIVNDFQKGDIAEGYSVSREKKESFPLTVTSAQKNPTAFYLCASSTLGSTALNEKLFFGSGTQLSVL.

This clonotype was seen many times. The chain combines TRBV12-3 or TRBV12-4 with TRBJ1-2, with D possibly matching TRBD1 (5 bases). The CDR3 sequence is 14 residues long. Trimming stripped 7 bases from V and 4 bases from J, with 16 bases between. CDR3 amino acids: CASTQQGRVYGYTF. In nucleotides, the CDR3 is TGTGCCAGCACCCAGCAGGGACGAGTCTATGGCTACACCTTC.

Many counts were recorded for this clonotype. The chain carries TRBV12-3 or TRBV12-4 and TRBJ1-3; D is possibly TRBD1 (6 bases). The CDR3 spans 14 residues. V lost 5 bases and J 3 bases, leaving 11 bases between the germline ends. The DNA of the CDR3 is TGTGCCAGCAGTCCGCAGGGGTTTGGAAACACCATATATTTT. This gives the protein CASSPQGFGNTIYF.

The rearrangement joins TRBV20-1 to TRBJ1-2; D is ambiguous. Looked up from germline, CDR1 is DFQATT and CDR2 is SNEGSKA (reference sequence). Trimming stripped 3 bases from V and 7 bases from J, with 12 bases between. The CDR3 runs 12 residues. CDR3 in DNA: TGCAGTGCTAGTCCTTGGGGTTTTGGCTACACCTTC. Encoded protein: CSASPWGFGYTF.

This clonotype was recorded at least ten times. This rearrangement joins TRBV20-1 to TRBJ2-1; no reliable D call. The V end lost 0 bases, the J end lost 8 bases, and 14 bases lay between the germline ends. Germline CDR1 and CDR2: DFQATT and SNEGSKA (reference sequence). This CDR3 is built from 14 residues. CDR3 sequence: CSARDFSGPDEQFF. CDR3 nucleotide sequence: TGCAGTGCTAGAGATTTTAGTGGACCGGATGAGCAGTTCTTC.

This clonotype was counted many times. The CDR3: CSISGGLSYEQYF. The CDR3 coding sequence is TGCAGCATTTCGGGAGGGCTCTCCTACGAGCAGTACTTC. J is TRBJ2-7 and V is TRBV29-1; 8 bases fit TRBD2. The germline V gene has CDR1 SQVTM and CDR2 ANQGSEA. The CDR3 is 13 amino acids. After removal of 8 bases from V and 0 bases from J, the junction contained 6 bases not matched to a gene.

This clonotype came up many times. The gene calls are TRBV10-3 and TRBJ2-3; 9 positions agree with TRBD2. The CDR3 totals 17 residues. The germline gives CDR1 ENHRY, CDR2 SYGVKD. The junction had 14 bases not matched to a gene; V was cut back by 5 bases and J by 5 bases. CDR3 DNA sequence: TGTGCCATCAGTTTAAGTTGGGCGGGAGGGCCGAGAGATACGCAGTATTTT. Its translation is CAISLSWAGGPRDTQYF.

This clonotype came up many times. The chain couples TRBV7-2 to TRBJ2-7; D possibly matches TRBD1 or TRBD2 (5 bases each). The CDR3 covers 15 residues. Germline V lookup: CDR1 SGHTA, CDR2 FQGNSA. Trimming cost V 0 bases and J 4 bases, with 13 bases left between them. Written as DNA, the CDR3 is TGTGCCAGCAGCTTAGCCTGGGACCGGGGATACGAGCAGTACTTC. It encodes CASSLAWDRGYEQYF.

The chain is built from TRBV6-2 or TRBV6-3 and TRBJ2-7; D is unclear. The ends were cut back, 2 bases at V and 3 bases at J, with 20 bases in the middle. Germline V lookup: CDR1 MNHEY, CDR2 SVGEGT. The CDR3 covers 17 residues. This CDR3 reads CASSYPFLRRPNYEQYF. Here the CDR3 DNA reads TGTGCCAGCAGTTACCCCTTCCTCCGCCGACCGAACTACGAGCAGTACTTC.

This clonotype came up many times. The chain uses TRBV2 and TRBJ2-3, with a possible D match to TRBD2 (6 bases). The CDR3 is made up of 14 amino acids. Trimming removed 8 bases from V and 6 bases from J, with 18 bases in between. CDR1 is SNHLY, CDR2 FYNNEI, per germline. The CDR3: CASEEGAGLDTQYF. The CDR3 DNA follows: TGTGCCAGCGAGGAGGGAGCGGGTCTGGATACGCAGTATTTT.

This clonotype was seen many times. The CDR3 protein is CASTLQTGWTEAFF. In DNA, the CDR3 is TGTGCCAGCACCCTACAAACAGGGTGGACTGAAGCTTTCTTT. V usage is TRBV12-3 or TRBV12-4 and J usage is TRBJ1-1, with a weak D call TRBD1 (6 bases). The CDR3 has 14 residues. The V end lost 7 bases, the J end lost 5 bases, and 17 bases lay between the germline ends.

This clonotype has at least ten counts. The CDR3 DNA reads as TGCAGCGTTGGGCAAATCAGGGGGGTCTACAATGAGCAGTTCTTC. Translating gives CSVGQIRGVYNEQFF. V is TRBV29-1 and J is TRBJ2-1; TRBD1 might be the D (7 bases). The CDR3 runs to 15 residues. Germline values: CDR1 SQVTM, CDR2 ANQGSEA. With 4 bases removed from V and 3 bases from J, the gap between germline ends came to 16 bases.

This clonotype has a handful of counts. The chain combines TRBV7-2 with TRBJ2-7; maybe TRBD1 (6 bases). Trimming took off 5 bases at V and 0 bases at J, with 17 bases between the two ends. Germline lookup yields CDR1 SGHTA and CDR2 FQGNSA. The CDR3 has 16 amino acids. The CDR3 region has the DNA TGTGCCAGCAGCGTCATGACAGGAGTTTACTCCTACGAGCAGTACTTC. Protein: CASSVMTGVYSYEQYF. The whole variable domain, filled in from reference TRBV7-2 and TRBJ2-7, reads GAGVSQSPSNKVTEKGKDVELRCDPISGHTALYWYRQSLGQGLEFLIYFQGNSAPDKSGLPSDRFSAERTGGSVSTLTIQRTQQEDSAVYLCASSVMTGVYSYEQYFGPGTRLTVT.

This clonotype was found many times. V usage is TRBV5-1 and J usage is TRBJ1-1; D gene uncertain. The CDR3 is 15 amino acids. Trimming left V 0 bases short and J 4 bases short, with 13 bases between. Looked up from germline, CDR1 is SGHRS and CDR2 is YFSETQ. CDR3: CASSLGTSRVTEAFF. The DNA of the CDR3 is TGCGCCAGCAGCTTGGGAACCTCAAGGGTCACTGAAGCTTTCTTT.